The clone carrying this TCR beta chain was recorded at least ten times. The antigen remains unidentified. This sample stems from a study of T cell repertoires in cytomegalovirus infection. About the study: Indicated by public TCR beta signatures were CMV infection and matching HLA type. Overall study results and limits: CMV carriers having the relevant HLA were flagged by cumulative public TCR beta family frequency. In two of eight donors, the top clonotype was HLA-C-restricted CMV-specific.

Unmatched junction bases numbered 9, after V lost 4 bases and J lost 6 bases. This CDR3 has 15 amino acids. The germline gives CDR1 LNHDA, CDR2 SQIVND (reference sequence). TCRdb re-called the reads with MiXCR, one entry per CDR3 protein. The sample includes just under 300,000 distinct CDR3 sequences, about 8.8% of them seen just once. The clonotype was recovered from a human donor in good health (CMV status not recorded). Some clones in this sample may be carry-over from other donors' samples. Sequenced input: PBMCs. The chain joins TRBV19 to TRBJ2-3; 8 bases agree with TRBD1. The CDR3 sequence is CASSTDQGAEDTQYF. The CDR3 nucleotides are TGTGCCAGTAGTACGGATCAGGGGGCAGAGGATACGCAGTATTTT. Full variable domain (rest looked up from reference TRBV19 and TRBJ2-3): DGGITQSPKYLFRKEGQNVTLSCEQNLNHDAMYWYRQDPGQGLRLIYYSQIVNDFQKGDIAEGYSVSREKKESFPLTVTSAQKNPTAFYLCASSTDQGAEDTQYFGPGTRLTVL.